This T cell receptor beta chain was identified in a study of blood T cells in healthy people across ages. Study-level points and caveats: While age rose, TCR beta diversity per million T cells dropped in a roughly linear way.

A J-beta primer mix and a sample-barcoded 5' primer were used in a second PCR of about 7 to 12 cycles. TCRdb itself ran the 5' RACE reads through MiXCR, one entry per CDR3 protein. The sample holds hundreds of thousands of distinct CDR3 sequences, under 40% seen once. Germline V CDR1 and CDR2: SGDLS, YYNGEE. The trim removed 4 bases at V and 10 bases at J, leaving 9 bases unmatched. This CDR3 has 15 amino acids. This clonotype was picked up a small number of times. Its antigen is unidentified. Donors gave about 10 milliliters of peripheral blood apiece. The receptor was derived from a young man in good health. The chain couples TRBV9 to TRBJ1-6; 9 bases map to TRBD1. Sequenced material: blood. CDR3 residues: CASSPLGQGLSPLHF. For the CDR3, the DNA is TGTGCCAGCAGCCCTCTAGGACAGGGGTTGTCACCCCTCCACTTT.